This T cell receptor (beta chain) originates from a study of Ad26.COV2.S vaccination and SARS-CoV-2 variants (dated by TCRdb to 2020 to 2022). Background for the entire study: Vaccine-arm donors came from COV1001, a multicentre, randomized, double-blind, placebo-controlled phase I-IIa trial of Ad26.COV2.S in healthy adults. A total of approximately 30 samples were included in the TCR-sequenced set, comprising around 19 Ad26.COV2.S vaccine recipients, 5 placebo recipients and 8 SARS-CoV-2 convalescent individuals. The specificity and breadth of SARS-CoV-2-reactive T cell receptors after Ad26.COV2.S vaccination were assessed by TCRbeta repertoire sequencing. Trial participants were randomized into five groups of five, in which low-dose or high-dose Ad26.COV2.S was given once or twice, or placebo was given on both occasions. Blinding of investigators to trial group allocation was maintained during experiments and outcome assessment. Ad26.COV2.S was administered intramuscularly at a dose of 5x10^10 or 1x10^11 viral particles, either as one shot or as two shots given 56 days apart.

The immunoSEQ Assay was the method used to sequence TCRbeta CDR3 regions. After extraction, genomic DNA underwent amplification by bias-controlled multiplex PCR, followed by high-throughput sequencing. The source study handled its data this way. To quantify the absolute abundance of each unique TCRbeta CDR3 region, sequences were collapsed and filtered. Usable DNA was measured by amplifying reference genes present in all nucleated cells, and TCRbeta template counts were normalized to that usable DNA to estimate T cell fraction. Repertoire TCRs were annotated as SARS-CoV-2-specific when V gene, CDR3 amino acid sequence and J gene were exactly matched to a known reactive TCR set. The reference SARS-CoV-2 TCR set was obtained from MIRA and was filtered for enrichment in COVID-19-positive ImmuneCODE repertoires, whereby public or cross-reactive TCRs were removed. Using the MIRA antigens, annotated TCRs were further analysed by specific ORF or by position within an ORF. Breadth was defined as the number of annotated unique rearrangements divided by the total number of unique productive rearrangements, and depth was defined as the summed frequency of the annotated unique rearrangements. Two-sided Wilcoxon rank-sum tests were applied when comparing TCR breadth between groups. The source is immuneACCESS, and TCRdb retained only in-frame sequences with V and J called. Part of the clones is not carried over; for the studies checked, unresolved V genes explain less than half of this, and the remainder is unexplained. That table supplies the V and J calls and clone size; D and trimming were determined from the DNA. The sample table holds about 460,000 clones, of which roughly nine tenths were seen once. The biggest ten clones account for 1.5% to 2% of the sample.

The treatment or condition label on this specimen signifies: 15 to 20 received Ad26.COV2.S at low or high dose, single or two shots; 5 received placebo; per-sample allocation not given. For vaccine and placebo recipients, the sequenced repertoires came from samples collected on day 63 after the first injection. Cohort 1b enrolled roughly 25 adults aged 18-55 years at a single site in Boston, USA, between 29 July and 7 August 2020. As a vaccine, Ad26.COV2.S was a replication-incompetent adenovirus type 26 vector that expressed a prefusion-stabilized SARS-CoV-2 spike protein derived from the original Wuhan strain. The CDR3 runs 19 residues from the cysteine to the phenylalanine. Just CDR3 DNA is preserved here, 57 bases in frame from base 1. The germline V gene (reference sequence) provides CDR1 SEHNR and CDR2 FQNEAQ. Germline trimming: 2 bases from V, 2 bases from J; junction bases outside gene matches: 14.

Broad study findings and their caveats: Higher spike-specific TCR breadth was observed in Ad26.COV2.S recipients than in placebo recipients (P = 0.0014). Substantial breadth of spike-specific CD8+ and CD4+ T cell responses was reported after vaccination. The authors noted that the TCR breadth and depth analyses may have underestimated total T cell responses. Comparable non-spike TCR breadth was observed between vaccine and placebo recipients, consistent with only spike being contained in the vaccine. The study lacked the statistical power to compare responses across vaccine doses or regimens.

To note about this clone: Its antigen is currently not known. Per-base quality was not reported, and no clone a single base away is much larger than it.

This receptor was taken from a person aged 18-65 years who received the Ad26.COV2.S COVID-19 vaccine or a placebo. The sequences come from peripheral blood, collected in a trial of Ad26.COV2.S vaccine versus placebo. Recombination connected TRBV7-9 to TRBJ2-3, with TRBD1 identical over 9 junction bases. The nucleotide sequence is given as TGTGCCAGCAGCTTAATGTCGATGACCGGGACAGGGTACACAGATACGCAGTATTTT. It translates to CASSLMSMTGTGYTDTQYF.